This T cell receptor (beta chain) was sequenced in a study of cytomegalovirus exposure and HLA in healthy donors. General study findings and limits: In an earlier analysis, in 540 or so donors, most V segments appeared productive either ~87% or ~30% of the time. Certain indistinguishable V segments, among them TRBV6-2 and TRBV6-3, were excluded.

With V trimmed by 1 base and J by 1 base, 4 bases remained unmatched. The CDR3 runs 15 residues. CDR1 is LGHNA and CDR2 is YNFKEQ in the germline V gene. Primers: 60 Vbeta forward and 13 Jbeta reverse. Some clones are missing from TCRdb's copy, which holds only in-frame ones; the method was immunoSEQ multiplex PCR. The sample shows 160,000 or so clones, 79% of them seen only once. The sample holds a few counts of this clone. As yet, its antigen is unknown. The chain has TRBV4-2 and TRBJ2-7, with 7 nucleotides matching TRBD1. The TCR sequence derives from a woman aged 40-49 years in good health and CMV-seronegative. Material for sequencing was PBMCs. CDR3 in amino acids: CASSQVQGESYEQYF. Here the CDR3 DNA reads TGTGCCAGCAGCCAAGTGCAGGGGGAGTCCTACGAGCAGTACTTC.